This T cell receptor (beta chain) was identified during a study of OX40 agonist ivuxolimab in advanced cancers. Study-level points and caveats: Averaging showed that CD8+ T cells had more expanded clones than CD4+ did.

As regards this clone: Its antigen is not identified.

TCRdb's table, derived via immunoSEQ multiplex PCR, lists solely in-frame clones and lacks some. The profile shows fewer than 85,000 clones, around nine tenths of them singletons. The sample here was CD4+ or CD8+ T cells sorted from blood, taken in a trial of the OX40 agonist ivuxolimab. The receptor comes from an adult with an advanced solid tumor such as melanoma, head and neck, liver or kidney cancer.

In nucleotides, the CDR3 is TGCGCCAGCAGCGTTCGACAGGCCGTGAACACTGAAGCTTTCTTT. Encoded protein: CASSVRQAVNTEAFF. The chain carries TRBV5-1 and TRBJ1-1; a possible D gene is TRBD1 (6 bases). Per germline, CDR1 SGHRS and CDR2 YFSETQ. V gave up 4 bases and J gave up 0 bases, with 13 bases separating them. There are 15 residues in the CDR3.